This entry concerns a single T cell receptor (beta chain). The antigen this receptor binds is unknown. No base quality values were provided; no much bigger clone lies one nucleotide off. The CDR3 contains 13 residues, cysteine and phenylalanine counted. The CDR3 DNA has 39 bases and is translated from base 1. Cut back by 4 bases and 5 bases, the V and J ends lie 8 bases apart. CDR1 is given as MNHEY and CDR2 as SVGAGI, both from the germline V gene. This sample was included in a study of cytomegalovirus exposure and HLA in healthy donors (dated by TCRdb to about 2017). About the investigation overall: According to a later analysis, the 120 or so validation repertoires were produced on the same platform as the roughly 720 repertoires of the first cohort. The study was designed to test whether signatures of past pathogen exposure could be identified by cataloging public T cell receptors. A separate validation cohort of over 95 different subjects was used in addition to the roughly 670-subject first cohort. To predict cytomegalovirus infection status, the study brought together high-throughput TCR immunosequencing, statistical association of individual TCRs with disease status, and machine learning.

On the study overall, not on this receptor specifically: A few of the identified cytomegalovirus-associated TCR beta chains were confirmed in vitro to be specific for cytomegalovirus antigens. The study listed 150 to 200 TCR beta chains as associated with cytomegalovirus. It was suggested by the authors that the approach could potentially be generalized to other disease states and immunological phenotypes. While some public TCRs were present in many individuals, most TCR sequences turned up only very rarely across donors. Cytomegalovirus status was reported to be diagnosed by the classifier with high specificity and sensitivity in both the original and validation cohorts. The validation cohort had no HLA typing available for a later analysis, so co-occurrence within that cohort was assessed over all 120 or so repertoires. Subsequent analysis determined that TCRs grouped into clusters in the first cohort also showed a tendency toward co-occurrence across the 120 or so validation repertoires, and approximately 94% of cluster scores exceeded 0.

Libraries came from the immunoSEQ multiplex PCR assay. Per the source publication's procedure: To diagnose cytomegalovirus status from the catalog of TCR beta chain sequences, a statistical classification framework was built. TCRdb took this table from immuneACCESS and kept in-frame rearrangements with V and J called. Such tables lack part of the clones; where checked against another copy, unresolved V genes explain under half of the gap, and the rest is unexplained. That table is the source of V, J and clone size, and D and trimming were worked out from the DNA. This sample holds some 290,000 clones; 88% were observed only once. The top ten clonotypes cover approximately 0.95% of the sample. Separate from the approximately 700-subject first cohort, the validation cohort of 90 to 150 subjects was the group to which the donors belonged.

The specimen was PBMCs. The receptor was isolated from a man aged 30 to 45 in good health and CMV-seronegative. The sequence links TRBV6-5 to TRBJ2-2; TRBD1 could be the D gene, as 6 bases match. The CDR3 sequence is CASSSQGTGELFF. In nucleotide form, the sequence is TGTGCCAGCAGTTCACAGGGTACCGGGGAGCTGTTTTTT.